This is a list of T cell receptor beta chains from one sample in a study of blood T cells in healthy people across ages. TCRdb used MiXCR to reprocess the 5' RACE reads, holding one entry per CDR3 protein. In the table there are 800,000 or so distinct CDR3 sequences, 20% to 25% of which are singletons. These data were also filed under a second study, of T cells of mothers and their children.

Sequencing was performed on blood. These receptors came from a boy aged 5-17 years in good health. CDR3s include the opening cysteine and the closing phenylalanine or tryptophan. The D gene is left open where the match is weak. Clone size is not always given. Where it is, it says once, few, many or a class for expanded clones.

v_call	clone_size	j_call	cdr3_length	d_call	cdr3_nt	cdr3_aa
TRBV20-1	few	TRBJ2-4	15	NA	TGCAGTGCTAGAGTGTGGCGAAAGAACAGAAACATTCAGTACTTC	CSARVWRKNRNIQYF
TRBV27	many	TRBJ1-4	11	NA	TGTGCCAGCAGGGGTTGGGAAAAACTGTTTTTT	CASRGWEKLFF
TRBV28	NA	TRBJ2-3	15	NA	TGTGCCAGCAGTTTAGAGGGACCCATTAGGGATACGCAGTATTTT	CASSLEGPIRDTQYF
TRBV25-1	NA	TRBJ1-4	17	NA	TGTGCCAGCAGTGAATGGTACAGGGTAGGGGGGAATGAAAAACTGTTTTTT	CASSEWYRVGGNEKLFF
TRBV27	NA	TRBJ1-2	12	NA	TGTGCCAGCAGTGGCAGCGCCTATGGCTACACCTTC	CASSGSAYGYTF
TRBV4-2	NA	TRBJ1-4	17	NA	TGTGCCAGCAGCCCGAATCCCCACAGTGATACTAATGAAAAACTGTTTTTT	CASSPNPHSDTNEKLFF
TRBV29-1	NA	TRBJ2-1	14	NA	TGCAGCGTTGTCCCCGGAGGGGACTACAATGAGCAGTTCTTC	CSVVPGGDYNEQFF
TRBV15	NA	TRBJ1-5	14	NA	TGTGCCACCAGCAGAGGGGGGTCTGGCCGGCCCCAGCATTTT	CATSRGGSGRPQHF
TRBV2	few	TRBJ2-7	14	TRBD1	TGTGCCAGCAATCCGGGACAGGGTCTCTACGAGCAGTACTTC	CASNPGQGLYEQYF
TRBV7-8	NA	TRBJ1-5	17	NA	TGTGCCAGCAGCCCTAATCGGGACCTTTATAGCAATCAGCCCCAGCATTTT	CASSPNRDLYSNQPQHF
TRBV6-5	NA	TRBJ1-2	14	TRBD1	TGTGCCAGCATCGCCCTGGGACAGGGAGGTGGCTACACCTTC	CASIALGQGGGYTF
TRBV27	few	TRBJ1-4	14	NA	TGTGCCAGCAGTTTAGGGGTGGCTAATGAAAAACTGTTTTTT	CASSLGVANEKLFF
TRBV28	few	TRBJ2-3	13	NA	TGTGCCAGCAGTTGGTCTCGGGGAGATACGCAGTATTTT	CASSWSRGDTQYF
TRBV14	few	TRBJ2-5	15	NA	TGTGCCAGCAGCCAAGGAAGCTATAGCGAAGAGACCCAGTACTTC	CASSQGSYSEETQYF
TRBV28	NA	TRBJ1-5	11	NA	TGTGCCAGAGGGGAGTATCAGCCCCAGCATTTT	CARGEYQPQHF
TRBV3-1	NA	TRBJ2-3	19	TRBD2	TGTGCCAGCAGCCAAGCGAGGACATGGGGACTAGTTATTGCAGATACGCAGTATTTT	CASSQARTWGLVIADTQYF
TRBV18	NA	TRBJ2-7	14	TRBD1	TGTGCCAGCTCGCCGGACAGGCTCTCCTACGAGCAGTACTTC	CASSPDRLSYEQYF
TRBV7-9	NA	TRBJ2-7	14	NA	TGTGCCAGCAGCCGGGGGGCAGGGGCCTACGAGCAGTACTTC	CASSRGAGAYEQYF
TRBV20-1	few	TRBJ1-1	14	NA	TGCAGTGCTAGGGATCGGCGGGGAGGAACTGAAGCTTTCTTT	CSARDRRGGTEAFF
TRBV29-1	NA	TRBJ2-5	10	NA	TGCAGCGCTGGATTGGAGACCCAGTACTTC	CSAGLETQYF
TRBV7-2	NA	TRBJ2-5	13	NA	TGTGCCAGCAGCTTCCGACAGATTGAGACCCAGTACTTC	CASSFRQIETQYF
TRBV6-2/TRBV6-3	NA	TRBJ2-3	15	TRBD2	TGTGCCAGCAGTTACGAGCGGGGTTACACAGATACGCAGTATTTT	CASSYERGYTDTQYF
TRBV4-3	NA	TRBJ1-4	15	TRBD1	TGCGCCAGCAGCCAAGACGGGACAGGGGGTGAAAAACTGTTTTTT	CASSQDGTGGEKLFF
TRBV20-1	once	TRBJ2-7	16	TRBD1	TGCAGTGCTAGCCTTTGGTCTGGGACAGGTTCCTCCGAGCAGTACTTC	CSASLWSGTGSSEQYF
TRBV12-5	NA	TRBJ1-2	13	NA	TGTGCTAGTGCCACCACCCCGACCTATGGCTGCACCTTC	CASATTPTYGCTF
TRBV28	NA	TRBJ2-5	16	TRBD1	TGTGCCAGCAGTTCCACCGGGACAGCGTACCAAGAGACCCAGTACTTC	CASSSTGTAYQETQYF
TRBV27	NA	TRBJ2-6	16	NA	TGTGCCAGCAGTTTAGGGAAAGGCGCTGGGGCCAACGTCCTGACTTTC	CASSLGKGAGANVLTF
TRBV7-9	NA	TRBJ2-7	13	NA	TGTGCCAGCAGCTTAGCGCAGGGTCTCGAGCAGTACTTC	CASSLAQGLEQYF
TRBV20-1	few	TRBJ2-2	17	TRBD2	TGCAGTGCTAGAGTGACTAGCGGGACCCAGAACACCGGGGAGCTGTTTTTT	CSARVTSGTQNTGELFF
TRBV28	many	TRBJ1-4	15	NA	TGTGCCAGCTCCTCTTCAGGTGCAACTAATGAAAAACTGTTTTTT	CASSSSGATNEKLFF
TRBV7-2	NA	TRBJ2-1	13	NA	TGTGCCAGCACCCACCCGGGGTACACTGAGCAGTTCTTC	CASTHPGYTEQFF
TRBV4-1	NA	TRBJ2-7	15	TRBD2	TGCGCCAGCAGCCAAGATGCGGCGGGGGCCTACGAGCAGTACTTC	CASSQDAAGAYEQYF
TRBV12-3/TRBV12-4	NA	TRBJ2-2	18	TRBD1	TGTGCCAGCAGTTCACTCCCCGATTGGGACAGCAACACCGGGGAGCTGTTTTTT	CASSSLPDWDSNTGELFF
TRBV30	once	TRBJ1-4	14	NA	TGTGCCTGGAGTCGCCCCATAAATAATGAAAAACTGTTTTTT	CAWSRPINNEKLFF
TRBV29-1	NA	TRBJ2-5	11	NA	TGCAGCGTTGAAAGCCCCGAGACCCAGTACTTC	CSVESPETQYF
TRBV6-6	few	TRBJ1-2	13	TRBD1	TGTGCCAGCAGACCGACAGGGAACTATGGCTACACCTTC	CASRPTGNYGYTF
TRBV4-1	NA	TRBJ2-5	18	NA	TGCGCCAGCAGCCAAGGCGATGGCGGCCTAATTTTTAGAGAGACCCAGTACTTC	CASSQGDGGLIFRETQYF
TRBV5-1	few	TRBJ1-2	15	TRBD1	TGCGCCAGCAGACCCGCGACGACAGGGTACTATGGCTACACCTTC	CASRPATTGYYGYTF
TRBV27	few	TRBJ1-2	15	TRBD1	TGTGCCAGCAGTGATACAGGGGGGATTAACTATGGCTACACCTTC	CASSDTGGINYGYTF
TRBV20-1	NA	TRBJ1-4	14	NA	TGCAGTGCGCCGACCGGGGCCCTTAATGAAAAACTGTTTTTT	CSAPTGALNEKLFF
TRBV6-5	few	TRBJ2-3	12	NA	TGTGCCAGCAGCGTTAAGACAGATACGCAGTATTTT	CASSVKTDTQYF
TRBV4-3	NA	TRBJ1-1	13	NA	TGCGCCAGCAGCCAAGAATTCCCCACTGAAGCTTTCTTT	CASSQEFPTEAFF
TRBV12-3/TRBV12-4	few	TRBJ1-5	15	NA	TGTGCCAGCAGTTTAGGTCAGGTCGGCAATCACCCCCAGCATTTT	CASSLGQVGNHPQHF
TRBV6-5	NA	TRBJ2-1	12	TRBD2	TGTGCCAGCATTAATATAGCGGGGGAGCAGTTCTTC	CASINIAGEQFF
TRBV7-9	few	TRBJ2-7	17	TRBD2	TGTGCCAGCAGCCCATCACCACTAGCGGGGGGACGCTACGAGCAGTACTTC	CASSPSPLAGGRYEQYF
TRBV20-1	NA	TRBJ2-4	14	NA	TGCAGTGCTAGAGTCACTCTAGCCAAAAACATTCAGTACTTC	CSARVTLAKNIQYF
TRBV28	NA	TRBJ1-2	14	NA	TGTGCCAGCAGTTCCCTGGACGGAGGTCCGGGCTACACCTTC	CASSSLDGGPGYTF
TRBV6-1	NA	TRBJ2-3	16	NA	TGTGCCAGCAGTCGCAAGGTGATGACTAGCACAGATACGCAGTATTTT	CASSRKVMTSTDTQYF
TRBV28	few	TRBJ2-4	14	TRBD1	TGTGCCAGCAACTGGGGGACAGGCCCGGGCATTCAGTACTTC	CASNWGTGPGIQYF
TRBV20-1	NA	TRBJ1-4	13	NA	TGCAGTGCACGAGACCCATCGGGCGAAAAACTGTTTTTT	CSARDPSGEKLFF
TRBV9	few	TRBJ1-1	17	TRBD1	TGTGCCAGCAGCGTCTCTCGGGACAGGGGACTGAACACTGAAGCTTTCTTT	CASSVSRDRGLNTEAFF
TRBV7-2	few	TRBJ1-1	13	NA	TGTGCCAGCAGCTTAGCGGGCGGCTTGGGAGCTTTCTTT	CASSLAGGLGAFF
TRBV2	NA	TRBJ1-2	12	NA	TGTGCCAGCCCCAGAGGGGACTATGGCTACACCTTC	CASPRGDYGYTF
TRBV3-1	NA	TRBJ2-7	14	NA	TGTGCCAGCAGCCCGTACTTCAGGGATTACGAGCAGTACTTC	CASSPYFRDYEQYF